This passage covers 28 T cell receptor beta chains from one sample sequenced in a study of shared clonotypes between healthy human individuals. Generated by immunoSEQ multiplex PCR, the TCRdb table keeps only in-frame clones and is missing some. The repertoire holds 560,000 or so clones, roughly 96% seen once, with about 0.12% in the top ten. Terminally differentiated effector memory CD45RA+ cells were excluded by CCR7 positive selection of CD45RO-negative cells. The sample comprised naive CD8+ T cells sorted from blood. The receptors come from a young woman in good health.

The CDR3 spells CASSFGILGRTEAFF. The CDR3 bases are TGTGCCAGCAGCTTTGGGATCCTTGGTCGAACTGAAGCTTTCTTT. The J gene is TRBJ1-1, the V gene TRBV5-6; D remains ambiguous. Per germline, CDR1 SGHDT and CDR2 YYEEEE. V was clipped by 2 bases and J by 5 bases, with 16 bases between them. This CDR3 is built from 15 residues.

The chain couples TRBV10-2 to TRBJ2-6, with a tentative D call TRBD1 (5 bases). Trimming pared 6 bases from V and 0 bases from J, leaving 21 bases between. This CDR3 region has 19 residues. Germline assignment: CDR1 WSHSY and CDR2 SAAADI. This CDR3 reads CASRKGFDIQASGANVLTF. Written as DNA, the CDR3 is TGCGCCAGCAGGAAGGGGTTCGACATACAAGCCTCTGGGGCCAACGTCCTGACTTTC.

This clone was seen only a few times. The chain couples TRBV27 to TRBJ2-7, with TRBD2 identical over 10 bases. Trimming at V came to 5 bases and at J to 3 bases, leaving 7 bases not matched to a gene. CDR3 size: 15 residues. Germline loops: CDR1 MNHEY, CDR2 SMNVEV (reference sequence). The CDR3 region has the DNA TGTGCCAGCAGTCCAATAGCGGGAGGACACTACGAGCAGTACTTC. This encodes CASSPIAGGHYEQYF.

The chain carries TRBV28 and TRBJ1-1; D not resolved. Germline-derived CDR1 and CDR2 are MDHEN and SYDVKM. V was clipped by 3 bases and J by 0 bases, with 8 bases between them. This CDR3 contains 14 residues. CDR3 residues: CASSFGRMNTEAFF. In nucleotides, the CDR3 is TGTGCCAGCAGTTTCGGACGGATGAACACTGAAGCTTTCTTT.

The rearrangement links TRBV27 to TRBJ2-7; no clear D. V lost 2 bases to trimming and J lost 3 bases, with 8 bases between them. CDR3 length: 13 amino acids. Germline V gene data show CDR1 as MNHEY and CDR2 as SMNVEV (reference sequence). This CDR3 is CASSLISGYEQYF. In DNA form, the CDR3 reads TGTGCCAGCAGTTTAATTTCCGGCTACGAGCAGTACTTC.

This chain links TRBV7-2 with TRBJ2-7, with a weak D call TRBD2 (5 bases). Germline V lookup: CDR1 SGHTA, CDR2 FQGNSA. This CDR3 spans 13 amino acids. V was clipped by 5 bases and J by 6 bases, with 14 bases between them. CDR3 amino acids: CASSPRTPSEQYF. The CDR3 DNA reads TGTGCCAGCAGCCCCCGGACTCCCTCCGAGCAGTACTTC. Drawing the rest from reference TRBV7-2 and TRBJ2-7, the complete variable domain is GAGVSQSPSNKVTEKGKDVELRCDPISGHTALYWYRQSLGQGLEFLIYFQGNSAPDKSGLPSDRFSAERTGGSVSTLTIQRTQQEDSAVYLCASSPRTPSEQYFGPGTRLTVT.

This chain connects TRBV5-1 to TRBJ1-1, with D maybe TRBD1 (5 bases). The CDR3 loop spans 14 amino acids. CDR1 and CDR2 from the germline V gene are SGHRS and YFSETQ. Deletions cut 0 bases from V and 3 bases from J, with 9 bases between. The CDR3 DNA is TGCGCCAGCAGCTTGGATTGGGGGGACACTGAAGCTTTCTTT. Amino acids: CASSLDWGDTEAFF.

This chain connects TRBV7-8 to TRBJ1-1; D is uncertain. The CDR3 extends over 15 amino acids. Germline CDR1 is SGHVS and CDR2 is FQNEAQ. V lost 2 bases, J lost 0 bases, and 10 bases lay in between. In DNA, the CDR3 is TGTGCCAGCAGCTTAACGGAGACCATGAACACTGAAGCTTTCTTT. It encodes CASSLTETMNTEAFF.

CDR3 nucleotide sequence: TGTGCCAGCAGTTTTGGGCGGCCCCGAGGTTTCCAAGAGACCCAGTACTTC. Encoded protein: CASSFGRPRGFQETQYF. This chain connects TRBV28 to TRBJ2-5; no clear D gene. Germline assignment: CDR1 MDHEN and CDR2 SYDVKM. V lost 3 bases to trimming and J lost 1 base, with 18 bases between them. This CDR3 contains 17 residues.

The chain joins TRBV28 to TRBJ1-1; D gene ambiguous. The CDR3 spans 16 residues. Germline V gives CDR1 MDHEN, CDR2 SYDVKM. The germline V and J ends were trimmed by 1 base and 2 bases, with 14 bases remaining between them. CDR3 bases: TGTGCCAGCAGTTTATCGGCGGGAGATTTAAACACTGAAGCTTTCTTT. This encodes CASSLSAGDLNTEAFF.

The chain joins TRBV11-2 to TRBJ2-7; tentative D call: TRBD1 (5 bases). V was trimmed by 0 bases and J by 6 bases, leaving 12 bases between them. Germline V lookup: CDR1 SGHAT, CDR2 FQNNGV. The CDR3 runs to 14 residues. In nucleotides, the CDR3 is TGTGCCAGCAGCTTAGATTTCGGACAAGGCGAGCAGTACTTC. Amino acid sequence: CASSLDFGQGEQYF. Supplemented by reference TRBV11-2 and TRBJ2-7, the full variable domain reads EAGVAQSPRYKIIEKRQSVAFWCNPISGHATLYWYQQILGQGPKLLIQFQNNGVVDDSQLPKDRFSAERLKGVDSTLKIQPAKLEDSAVYLCASSLDFGQGEQYFGPGTRLTVT.

The chain uses TRBV20-1 and TRBJ2-1; no firm D call. The germline V gene encodes CDR1 DFQATT and CDR2 SNEGSKA (reference sequence). This CDR3 is 10 amino acids long. V gave up 5 bases and J gave up 8 bases, with 7 bases separating them. In DNA form, the CDR3 reads TGCAGTGCTCCCGTTTATGAGCAGTTCTTC. Translation gives CSAPVYEQFF.

The chain uses TRBV5-1 and TRBJ2-2; 8 positions match TRBD2. Germline CDR1 and CDR2: SGHRS and YFSETQ. J lost 4 bases, V lost 3 bases, and 8 bases had no gene match. The CDR3 extends over 16 amino acids. The CDR3 protein is CASSSERELGTGELFF. CDR3 sequence (DNA): TGCGCCAGCAGCTCCGAGCGGGAGCTGGGCACCGGGGAGCTGTTTTTT.

The chain uses TRBV5-4 and TRBJ2-7; D gene uncertain. In germline, CDR1 is SGHNT, CDR2 YYREEE (reference sequence). There are 15 residues in the CDR3. The germline V and J ends were trimmed by 4 bases and 1 base, with 15 bases remaining between them. For the CDR3, the DNA is TGTGCCAGCAGCATCGCGACCTCGGCGTCCTACGAGCAGTACTTC. Protein sequence: CASSIATSASYEQYF.

The rearrangement uses TRBV5-4 and TRBJ2-1; 7 bases align to TRBD2. The length of the CDR3 is 15 residues. The junction had 6 bases not matched to a gene; V was cut back by 4 bases and J by 2 bases. Germline values: CDR1 SGHNT, CDR2 YYREEE (reference sequence). The CDR3 protein is CASSSLAAPYNEQFF. CDR3 nucleotides: TGTGCCAGCAGCAGCCTAGCGGCCCCCTACAATGAGCAGTTCTTC.

A note on this clone: Other DNA sequences in this sample translate to the same CDR3. The V gene is TRBV30, the J gene TRBJ2-7; 7 positions agree with TRBD2. CDR1 is GTSNPN and CDR2 is SVGIG in the germline V gene (reference sequence). Germline trimming cut 0 bases from V and 3 bases from J; bases unmatched to any gene: 2. This CDR3 is 13 amino acids long. CDR3: CAWSVGGSYEQYF. DNA of the CDR3: TGTGCCTGGAGTGTAGGCGGGAGCTACGAGCAGTACTTC.

The chain joins TRBV19 to TRBJ2-3, with D maybe TRBD1 (6 bases). The CDR3 runs 16 residues. CDR1 and CDR2 from the germline V gene are LNHDA and SQIVND (reference sequence). Trimming stripped 6 bases from V and 0 bases from J, with 16 bases between. The DNA of the CDR3 is TGTGCCAGTAGCTCGGGGACAAGCTATAGCACAGATACGCAGTATTTT. Its protein is CASSSGTSYSTDTQYF.

The chain recombines TRBV7-3 with TRBJ2-3; 8 nucleotides match TRBD2. The ends lost 5 bases at V and 6 bases at J; junction bases unmatched: 10. CDR3 length: 15 residues. Germline V gives CDR1 SGHTA, CDR2 FQGTGA. The DNA of the CDR3 is TGTGCCAGCAGCCACGGCGGGAGGATGTCGGATACGCAGTATTTT. It translates to CASSHGGRMSDTQYF.

The chain joins TRBV28 to TRBJ1-5; 7 bases fit TRBD1. Losses at the gene ends were 5 bases for V and 7 bases for J; bases not matched to a gene: 8. The CDR3 loop spans 14 amino acids. The germline V gene encodes CDR1 MDHEN and CDR2 SYDVKM. For the CDR3, the DNA is TGTGCCAGCAGTCAACCGGGGACAGAACAGCCCCAGCATTTT. It translates to CASSQPGTEQPQHF.

The chain uses TRBV6-5 and TRBJ2-7; D is possibly TRBD1 (5 bases). Germline V gives CDR1 MNHEY, CDR2 SVGAGI. This CDR3 comprises 10 residues. V was pared by 9 bases and J by 4 bases, with 7 bases between. CDR3 sequence reads: CARQGYEQYF. For the CDR3, the DNA is TGTGCCAGGCAGGGTTACGAGCAGTACTTC.

This clone showed up just once. This chain connects TRBV11-3 to TRBJ2-1; 7 positions match TRBD2. Germline V lookup: CDR1 SGHNT, CDR2 YENEEA. The V and J ends lost 0 bases and 0 bases, in that order; junction bases with no gene match: 5. The CDR3 runs 17 residues. The DNA of the CDR3 is TGTGCCAGCAGCTTAGAGGGTCGGGAGGACTCCTACAATGAGCAGTTCTTC. Protein: CASSLEGREDSYNEQFF. The full variable domain, rest sourced from reference TRBV11-3 and TRBJ2-1, is EAGVVQSPRYKIIEKKQPVAFWCNPISGHNTLYWYLQNLGQGPELLIRYENEEAVDDSQLPKDRFSAERLKGVDSTLKIQPAELGDSAVYLCASSLEGREDSYNEQFFGPGTRLTVL.

The rearrangement joins TRBV15 to TRBJ2-7, with D perhaps matching TRBD2 (6 bases). The CDR3 contains 14 residues. V lost 3 bases to trimming and J lost 5 bases, with 14 bases between them. Per the germline V gene, CDR1 is LNHNV and CDR2 is YYDKDF (reference sequence). CDR3 bases: TGTGCCACCAGCAGCCTGACTAGTGGCCACGAGCAGTACTTC. This encodes CATSSLTSGHEQYF.

V and J are TRBV27 and TRBJ2-5, with 8 bases identical to TRBD1. Germline V gene lookup returns CDR1 MNHEY and CDR2 SMNVEV (reference sequence). V trimming: 4 bases; J trimming: 5 bases; junction bases outside the gene matches: 6. The CDR3 loop spans 14 amino acids. The DNA of the CDR3 is TGTGCCAGCAGTTCCTTGACAGGGGATGAGACCCAGTACTTC. Its protein is CASSSLTGDETQYF.

CDR3 sequence reads: CASSIAPGELNTEAFF. Written as DNA, the CDR3 is TGTGCCAGTAGTATAGCACCCGGGGAGTTGAACACTGAAGCTTTCTTT. The chain recombines TRBV19 with TRBJ1-1, with D unresolved. CDR3 length: 16 residues. CDR1 is LNHDA and CDR2 is SQIVND in the germline V gene (reference sequence). V was pared by 1 base and J by 0 bases, with 12 bases between. Full variable domain (rest looked up from reference TRBV19 and TRBJ1-1): DGGITQSPKYLFRKEGQNVTLSCEQNLNHDAMYWYRQDPGQGLRLIYYSQIVNDFQKGDIAEGYSVSREKKESFPLTVTSAQKNPTAFYLCASSIAPGELNTEAFFGQGTRLTVV.

V usage is TRBV27 and J usage is TRBJ1-5; 8 bases are a match to TRBD1. The V segment lost 7 bases and the J segment 2 bases; nucleotides outside the gene matches: 4. This CDR3 has 14 residues. The V gene's germline CDR1 is MNHEY and CDR2 SMNVEV (reference sequence). CDR3 DNA: TGTGCCAGCATGACAGGGGTGGGCAATCAGCCCCAGCATTTT. Protein: CASMTGVGNQPQHF.

Of note for this clone: The sample contains more than one DNA sequence encoding this CDR3. The gene calls are TRBV27 and TRBJ2-1; TRBD2 matches at 12 bases. CDR1 and CDR2 (germline): MNHEY, SMNVEV (reference sequence). The J segment lost 7 bases and the V segment lost 6 bases, leaving 7 bases of the junction unmatched. CDR3 size: 15 residues. CDR3 in amino acids: CASSSGTSGRNEQFF. CDR3 in DNA: TGTGCCAGCAGCAGCGGGACTAGCGGGCGAAATGAGCAGTTCTTC.

This sequence joins TRBV7-6 and TRBJ1-5; no reliable D call. This CDR3 contains 18 residues. Germline V gene lookup returns CDR1 SGHVS and CDR2 FNYEAQ. The ends were cut back, 5 bases at V and 2 bases at J, with 22 bases in the middle. CDR3 protein: CASSPTPDGRSGNQPQHF. The CDR3 coding sequence is TGTGCCAGCAGCCCAACCCCAGACGGGAGAAGTGGCAATCAGCCCCAGCATTTT.

The V call is TRBV29-1, the J call TRBJ1-2, with D perhaps TRBD1 (5 bases). Germline V gene lookup returns CDR1 SQVTM and CDR2 ANQGSEA. Trimming took 8 bases from V and 0 from J, leaving 16 bases between them. The CDR3 consists of 14 residues. The CDR3 sequence: CSTEQDSANYGYTF. The CDR3 region has the DNA TGCAGCACCGAACAGGATTCAGCTAACTATGGCTACACCTTC.